This T cell receptor (beta chain) originates from a study of beta chain features in type 1 diabetes. Expressed TCRB transcripts were sequenced because the entire RNA isolate underwent reverse transcription. Naive, central memory and regulatory T cell samples yielded around 3.6 million reads on average. The data were produced by immunoSEQ multiplex PCR, yet TCRdb's version contains in-frame clones alone and is incomplete. In the table there are around 710,000 clones, 9.5% to 15% of which are singletons. General study points: TCRB CDR3s were moderately but significantly shorter in Type 1 diabetes patients in all four CD4+ subsets.

The CDR3 has 19 residues. In germline, CDR1 is SGHTA, CDR2 FQGTGA. V dropped 1 base and J dropped 1; count of bases not matched to a gene: 11. A note on this clone: Its specificity is not known.

What was sequenced was naive CD4+ T cells from blood. This chain joins TRBV7-3 and TRBJ2-3, with TRBD2 identical over 10 bases. This receptor was identified in a man aged 30 to 45 with type 1 diabetes. CDR3 region: CASSLNPTASGGGTDTQYF. The CDR3 DNA reads TGTGCCAGCAGCTTAAACCCCACCGCTAGCGGGGGAGGCACAGATACGCAGTATTTT.